This T cell receptor beta chain is from a study of prognosis after radiotherapy for stage I lung cancer. As for the study in general: The study included approximately 14 patients with newly diagnosed primary stage I lung tumors and 4 to 6 with oligometastatic NSCLC after surgical resection of the primary tumor. Squamous cell carcinoma tumors occurred in over five patients, adenocarcinoma in around 12.

Peripheral venous blood was drawn in approximately 6.5-milliliter volumes, with a draw taken at each of two separate time points. The V end lost 5 bases, the J end lost 6 bases, and 14 bases lay between the germline ends. The CDR3 sequence is 15 residues long. Germline-derived CDR1 and CDR2 are SGHNT and YENEEA. The authors amplified TCR beta CDR3 from genomic DNA using two-round multiplex PCR. Each TRBV and TRBJ gene had its own primer in the first PCR round. One entry per CDR3 protein results from TCRdb running MiXCR on the multiplex PCR reads. The sample holds 23,000 or so distinct CDR3 sequences, around 34% seen once.

The source of this sequence is a donor of 50 years or more with non-small cell lung cancer. The V and J genes are TRBV11-3 and TRBJ1-6; D uncertain. Sequenced material: PBMCs, taken before or after stereotactic body radiation therapy (not recorded which). CDR3 DNA: TGTGCCAGCAGCCTCGGGAGGAGCCTTAATTCACCCCTCCACTTT. This codes for CASSLGRSLNSPLHF.